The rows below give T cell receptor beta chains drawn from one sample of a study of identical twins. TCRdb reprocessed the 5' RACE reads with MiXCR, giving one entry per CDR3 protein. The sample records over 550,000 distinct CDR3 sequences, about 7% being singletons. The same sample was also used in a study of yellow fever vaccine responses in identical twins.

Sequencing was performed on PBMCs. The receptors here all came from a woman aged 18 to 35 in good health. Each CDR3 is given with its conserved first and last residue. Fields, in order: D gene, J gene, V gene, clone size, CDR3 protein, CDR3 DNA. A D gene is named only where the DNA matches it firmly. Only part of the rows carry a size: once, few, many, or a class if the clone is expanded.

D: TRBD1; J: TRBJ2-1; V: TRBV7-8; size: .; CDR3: CASSLASRGRGNEQFF; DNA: TGTGCCAGCAGCTTAGCGTCCAGGGGGCGAGGGAATGAGCAGTTCTTC
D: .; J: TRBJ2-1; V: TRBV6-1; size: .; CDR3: CASSRNQVEFF; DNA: TGTGCCAGCAGTCGAAACCAGGTTGAGTTCTTC
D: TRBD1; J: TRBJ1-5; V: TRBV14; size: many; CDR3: CASSHRTGGYNQPQHF; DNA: TGTGCCAGCAGCCATCGGACAGGGGGCTACAATCAGCCCCAGCATTTT
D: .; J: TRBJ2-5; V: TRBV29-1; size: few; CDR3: CSVGDVGPLEVETQYF; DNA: TGCAGCGTTGGGGATGTGGGGCCCCTCGAGGTCGAGACCCAGTACTTC
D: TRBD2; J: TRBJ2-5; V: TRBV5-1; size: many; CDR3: CASSLGLAGGQETQYF; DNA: TGCGCCAGCAGCTTGGGGCTAGCGGGAGGACAAGAGACCCAGTACTTC
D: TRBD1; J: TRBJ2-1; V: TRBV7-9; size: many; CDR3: CASSHQPGQRNEQFF; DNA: TGTGCCAGCAGCCACCAACCGGGACAGAGAAATGAGCAGTTCTTC
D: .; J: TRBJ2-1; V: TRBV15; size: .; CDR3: CAIRVGMAPEDEQFF; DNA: TGTGCCATCAGGGTGGGTATGGCTCCCGAGGATGAGCAGTTCTTC
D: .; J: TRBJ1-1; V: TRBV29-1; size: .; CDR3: CSVSRQDPEAFF; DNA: TGCAGCGTAAGTAGGCAGGACCCTGAAGCTTTCTTT
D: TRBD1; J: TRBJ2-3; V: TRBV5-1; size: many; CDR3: CASSKDRGGSDTQYF; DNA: TGCGCCAGCAGCAAGGACAGGGGTGGTTCAGATACGCAGTATTTT
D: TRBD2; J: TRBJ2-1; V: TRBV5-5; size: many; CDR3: CASSARLAGARNEQFF; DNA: TGTGCCAGCAGCGCCCGACTAGCGGGAGCTCGCAATGAGCAGTTCTTC